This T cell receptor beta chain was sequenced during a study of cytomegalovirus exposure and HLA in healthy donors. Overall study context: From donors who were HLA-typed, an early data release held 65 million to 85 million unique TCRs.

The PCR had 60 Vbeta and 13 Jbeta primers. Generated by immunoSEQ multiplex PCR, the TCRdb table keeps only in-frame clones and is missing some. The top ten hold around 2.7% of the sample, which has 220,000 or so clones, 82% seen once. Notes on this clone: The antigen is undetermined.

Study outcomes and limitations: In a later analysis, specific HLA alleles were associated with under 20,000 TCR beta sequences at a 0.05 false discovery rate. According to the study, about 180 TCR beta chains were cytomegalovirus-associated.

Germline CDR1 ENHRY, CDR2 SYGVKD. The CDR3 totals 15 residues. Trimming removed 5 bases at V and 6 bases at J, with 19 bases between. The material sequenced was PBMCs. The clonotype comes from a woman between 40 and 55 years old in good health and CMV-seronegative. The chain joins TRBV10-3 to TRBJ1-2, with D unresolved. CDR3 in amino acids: CAISHSTPGPDGYTF. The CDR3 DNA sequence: TGTGCCATCAGTCATTCTACCCCGGGTCCGGATGGCTACACCTTC.